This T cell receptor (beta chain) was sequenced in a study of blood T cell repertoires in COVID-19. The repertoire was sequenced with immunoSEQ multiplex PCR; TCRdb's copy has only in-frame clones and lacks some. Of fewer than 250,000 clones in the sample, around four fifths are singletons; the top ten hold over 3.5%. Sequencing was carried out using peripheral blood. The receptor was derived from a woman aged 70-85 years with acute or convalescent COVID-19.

The DNA for the CDR3 is TGTGCCATCAGGGCTCATGAGGAGGACTATGGCTACACCTTC. Translating it yields CAIRAHEEDYGYTF. The chain links TRBV10-3 to TRBJ1-2; D uncertain. The CDR3 is made up of 14 amino acids. V lost 6 bases, J lost 3 bases, and 14 bases lay in between. Germline CDR1 and CDR2: ENHRY and SYGVKD.